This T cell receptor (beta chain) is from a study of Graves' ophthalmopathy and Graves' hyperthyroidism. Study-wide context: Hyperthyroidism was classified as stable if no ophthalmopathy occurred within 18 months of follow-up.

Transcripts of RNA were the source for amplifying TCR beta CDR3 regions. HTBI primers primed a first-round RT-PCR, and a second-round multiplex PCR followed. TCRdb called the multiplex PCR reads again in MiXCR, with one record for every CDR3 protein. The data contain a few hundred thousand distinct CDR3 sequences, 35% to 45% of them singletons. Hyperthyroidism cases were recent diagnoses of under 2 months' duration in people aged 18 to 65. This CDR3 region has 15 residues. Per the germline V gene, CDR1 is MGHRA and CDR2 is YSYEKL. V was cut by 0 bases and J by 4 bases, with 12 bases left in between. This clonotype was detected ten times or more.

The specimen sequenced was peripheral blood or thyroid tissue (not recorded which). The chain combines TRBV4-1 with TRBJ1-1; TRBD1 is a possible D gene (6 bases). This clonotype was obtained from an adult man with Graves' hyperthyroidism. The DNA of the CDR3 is TGCGCCAGCAGCCAAGAATTGGACAGAATCACTGAAGCTTTCTTT. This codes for CASSQELDRITEAFF.